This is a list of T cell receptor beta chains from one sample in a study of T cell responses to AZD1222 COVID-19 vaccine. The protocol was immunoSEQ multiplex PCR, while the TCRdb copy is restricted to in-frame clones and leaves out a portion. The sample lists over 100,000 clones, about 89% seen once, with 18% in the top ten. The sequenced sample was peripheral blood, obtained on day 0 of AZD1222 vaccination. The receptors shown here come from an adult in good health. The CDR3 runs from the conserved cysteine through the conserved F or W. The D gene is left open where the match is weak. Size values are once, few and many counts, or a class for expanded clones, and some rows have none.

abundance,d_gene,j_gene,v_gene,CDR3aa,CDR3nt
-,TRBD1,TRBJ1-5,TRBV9,CASSWTGGSNQPQHF,TGTGCCAGCAGCTGGACAGGCGGTAGCAATCAGCCCCAGCATTTT
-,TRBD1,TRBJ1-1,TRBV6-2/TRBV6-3,CASSYSRQGGREAFF,TGTGCCAGCAGTTACTCGCGACAGGGCGGACGTGAAGCTTTCTTT
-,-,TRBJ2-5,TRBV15,CATSRDLAAEGRETQYF,TGTGCCACCAGCAGAGATTTGGCGGCGGAGGGGCGGGAGACCCAGTACTTC
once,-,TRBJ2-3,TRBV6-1,CASSELTVGQTTDTQYF,TGTGCCAGCAGTGAATTGACAGTCGGTCAAACCACAGATACGCAGTATTTT
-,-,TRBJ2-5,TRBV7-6,CASSLQGFVQETQYF,TGTGCCAGCAGCTTGCAGGGCTTTGTCCAAGAGACCCAGTACTTC
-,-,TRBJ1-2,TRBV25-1,CASSVGRPDGYTF,TGTGCCAGCAGTGTTGGCAGGCCCGATGGCTACACCTTC
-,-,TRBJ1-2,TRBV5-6,CASSFLLGWDGYTF,TGTGCCAGCAGCTTCCTACTGGGATGGGATGGCTACACCTTC
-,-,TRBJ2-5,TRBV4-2,CASSQDEARETQYF,TGTGCCAGCAGCCAAGATGAGGCGCGGGAGACCCAGTACTTC
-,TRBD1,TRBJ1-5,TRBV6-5,CATKGTGRQPQHF,TGTGCCACAAAGGGGACAGGGCGGCAGCCCCAGCATTTT
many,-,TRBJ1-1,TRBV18,CASSPKQLNTEAFF,TGTGCCAGCTCACCAAAACAGCTGAACACTGAAGCTTTCTTT
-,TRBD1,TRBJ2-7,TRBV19,CASSIGQGAYEQYF,TGTGCCAGTAGTATAGGACAGGGGGCCTACGAGCAGTACTTC
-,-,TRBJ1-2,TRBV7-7,CASSLVTPVGYGYTF,TGTGCTAGCAGCTTAGTCACCCCGGTGGGCTATGGCTACACCTTC
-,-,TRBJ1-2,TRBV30,CAWTREERGSGYTF,TGTGCCTGGACCAGAGAGGAGAGGGGAAGTGGCTACACCTTC
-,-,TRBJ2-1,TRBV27,CASSFYGADEQFF,TGTGCCAGCAGTTTTTACGGGGCGGATGAGCAGTTCTTC
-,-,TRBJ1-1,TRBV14,CASSQDGWQGNTEAFF,TGTGCCAGCAGCCAAGATGGGTGGCAGGGCAACACTGAAGCTTTCTTT
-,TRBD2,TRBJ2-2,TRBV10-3,CAITPEGLVGPDTGELFF,TGTGCCATCACCCCGGAGGGACTAGTGGGGCCAGACACCGGGGAGCTGTTTTTT
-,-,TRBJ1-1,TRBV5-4,CASSPILNTEAFF,TGTGCCAGCAGCCCAATACTGAACACTGAAGCTTTCTTT
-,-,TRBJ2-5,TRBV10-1,CASSAMGLGFQETQYF,TGCGCCAGCAGTGCGATGGGTTTAGGCTTCCAAGAGACCCAGTACTTC
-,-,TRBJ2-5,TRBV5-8,CASSLGGYPRETQYF,TGTGCCAGCAGCTTGGGAGGGTACCCCCGTGAGACCCAGTACTTC
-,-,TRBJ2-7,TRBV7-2,CASSLATYEQYF,TGTGCCAGCAGCTTAGCAACCTACGAGCAGTACTTC
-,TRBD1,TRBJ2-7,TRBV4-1,CASSSPGQGYEQYF,TGCGCCAGCAGCTCGCCGGGACAGGGCTACGAGCAGTACTTC
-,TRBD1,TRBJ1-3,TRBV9,CATDRTSGNTIYF,TGTGCCACGGACAGGACCTCTGGAAACACCATATATTTT
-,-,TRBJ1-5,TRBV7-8,CASSSLLGGQNQPQHF,TGTGCCAGCAGCTCCTTGCTGGGGGGTCAGAATCAGCCCCAGCATTTT
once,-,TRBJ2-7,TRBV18,CASSPAGSGEQYF,TGTGCCAGCTCACCAGCAGGGTCGGGCGAGCAGTACTTC
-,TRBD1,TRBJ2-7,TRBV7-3,CASRPGQGSPWQYF,TGTGCCAGCAGGCCGGGACAGGGGTCGCCGTGGCAGTACTTC
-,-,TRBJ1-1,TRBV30,CAWNRDTGTEAFF,TGTGCCTGGAACCGGGACACCGGCACTGAAGCTTTCTTT
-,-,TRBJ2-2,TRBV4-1,CASSQVSQTGELFF,TGCGCCAGCAGCCAAGTCAGCCAGACCGGGGAGCTGTTTTTT
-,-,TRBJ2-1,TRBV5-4,CASSLSGGAQNEQFF,TGTGCCAGCAGCTTGAGTGGGGGGGCCCAGAATGAGCAGTTCTTC
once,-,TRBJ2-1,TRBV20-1,CSARVGGEQFF,TGCAGTGCTAGGGTCGGTGGTGAGCAGTTCTTC
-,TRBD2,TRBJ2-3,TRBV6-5,CASSSPGAGGTDTQYF,TGTGCCAGCAGTTCCCCGGGAGCGGGGGGGACAGATACGCAGTATTTT
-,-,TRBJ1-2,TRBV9,CASSVGGPANYGYTF,TGTGCCAGCAGCGTAGGTGGACCCGCTAACTATGGCTACACCTTC
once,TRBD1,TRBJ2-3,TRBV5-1,CASSLEGQGNTDTQYF,TGCGCCAGCAGCTTGGAGGGACAGGGGAACACAGATACGCAGTATTTT
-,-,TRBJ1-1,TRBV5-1,CASSLVSGANTEAFF,TGCGCCAGCAGCTTGGTGTCCGGGGCAAACACTGAAGCTTTCTTT
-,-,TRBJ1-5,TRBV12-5,CASGLVLDRNSNQPQHF,TGTGCTAGTGGTTTGGTACTAGACAGAAATAGCAATCAGCCCCAGCATTTT
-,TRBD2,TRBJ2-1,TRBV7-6,CASSSGLAGGLYNEQFF,TGTGCCAGCAGCTCCGGACTAGCGGGGGGTCTCTACAATGAGCAGTTCTTC
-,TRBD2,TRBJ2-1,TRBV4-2,CASSPGTSGGAYNEQFF,TGTGCCAGCAGCCCGGGGACTAGTGGGGGGGCCTACAATGAGCAGTTCTTC
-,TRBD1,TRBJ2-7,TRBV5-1,CASSFRDRVSYEQYF,TGCGCCAGCAGTTTCCGGGACAGGGTCTCCTACGAGCAGTACTTC
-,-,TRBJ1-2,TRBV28,CASSSPGRGRYGYTF,TGTGCCAGCAGTTCTCCAGGGAGGGGCCGGTATGGCTACACCTTC
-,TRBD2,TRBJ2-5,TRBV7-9,CASSPPGGGEETQYF,TGTGCCAGCAGCCCACCGGGCGGGGGGGAGGAGACCCAGTACTTC
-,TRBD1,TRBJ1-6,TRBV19,CASSIPRTGANSPLHF,TGTGCCAGTAGTATCCCTCGGACAGGGGCCAATTCACCCCTCCACTTT
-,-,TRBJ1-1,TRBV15,CATSRGVRANTEAFF,TGTGCCACCAGCAGAGGTGTTAGGGCGAACACTGAAGCTTTCTTT
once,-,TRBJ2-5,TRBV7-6,CASSLDRDGQETQYF,TGTGCCAGCAGCTTAGATCGGGACGGCCAAGAGACCCAGTACTTC
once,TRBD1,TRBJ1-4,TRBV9,CASSGQGAGEKLFF,TGTGCCAGCAGCGGACAGGGGGCGGGCGAAAAACTGTTTTTT
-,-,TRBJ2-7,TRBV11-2,CASSKKKGQTNEQYF,TGTGCCAGCAGTAAAAAGAAGGGGCAGACCAACGAGCAGTACTTC
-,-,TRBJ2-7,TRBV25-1,CASSESGESYEQYF,TGTGCCAGCAGTGAATCTGGAGAGAGCTACGAGCAGTACTTC
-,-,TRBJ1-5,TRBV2,CASNEGGSTQPQHF,TGTGCCAGCAATGAAGGGGGTAGTACTCAGCCCCAGCATTTT
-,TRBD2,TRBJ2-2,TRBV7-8,CASSLAPGGQTGELFF,TGTGCCAGCAGCTTAGCGCCGGGGGGGCAGACCGGGGAGCTGTTTTTT
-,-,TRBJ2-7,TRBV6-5,CASSSTYYEQYF,TGTGCCAGCAGTTCAACTTACTACGAGCAGTACTTC
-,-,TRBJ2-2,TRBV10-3,CATDLGGTGELFF,TGTGCCACGGACCTTGGGGGGACCGGGGAGCTGTTTTTT
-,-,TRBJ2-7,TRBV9,CASSASGTNSYEQYF,TGTGCCAGCAGCGCCTCCGGGACGAACTCCTACGAGCAGTACTTC
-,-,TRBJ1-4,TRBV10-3,CAIRKGGTNEKLFF,TGTGCCATCAGAAAGGGAGGCACTAATGAAAAACTGTTTTTT
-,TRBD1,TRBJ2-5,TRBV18,CASSPQGAGETQYF,TGTGCCAGCTCACCACAGGGGGCTGGGGAGACCCAGTACTTC
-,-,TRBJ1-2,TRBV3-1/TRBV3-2,CASSQVGGSGYTF,TGTGCCAGCAGCCAAGTCGGTGGGAGCGGCTACACCTTC